The sample holds many counts of the clone carrying this T cell receptor (beta chain). The trim removed 3 bases at V and 5 bases at J, leaving 5 bases unmatched. Per the germline V gene, CDR1 is SGHTA and CDR2 is FQGNSA. This CDR3 comprises 14 residues. MiXCR, run by TCRdb on the RT-PCR reads, gives a single entry per CDR3 protein. Among about 680,000 distinct CDR3 sequences listed, around 14% were seen once. This sequence was found in a female donor in good health, serving as a healthy control. The chain employs TRBV7-2 and TRBJ2-7, with 9 bases that match TRBD1. The material sequenced was memory CD4+ T cells from blood. CDR3 sequence: CASSLLGQGHEQYF. The DNA of the CDR3 is TGTGCCAGCAGCTTGCTCGGACAGGGGCACGAGCAGTACTTC. The whole variable domain, remainder taken from reference TRBV7-2 and TRBJ2-7, is GAGVSQSPSNKVTEKGKDVELRCDPISGHTALYWYRQSLGQGLEFLIYFQGNSAPDKSGLPSDRFSAERTGGSVSTLTIQRTQQEDSAVYLCASSLLGQGHEQYFGPGTRLTVT.